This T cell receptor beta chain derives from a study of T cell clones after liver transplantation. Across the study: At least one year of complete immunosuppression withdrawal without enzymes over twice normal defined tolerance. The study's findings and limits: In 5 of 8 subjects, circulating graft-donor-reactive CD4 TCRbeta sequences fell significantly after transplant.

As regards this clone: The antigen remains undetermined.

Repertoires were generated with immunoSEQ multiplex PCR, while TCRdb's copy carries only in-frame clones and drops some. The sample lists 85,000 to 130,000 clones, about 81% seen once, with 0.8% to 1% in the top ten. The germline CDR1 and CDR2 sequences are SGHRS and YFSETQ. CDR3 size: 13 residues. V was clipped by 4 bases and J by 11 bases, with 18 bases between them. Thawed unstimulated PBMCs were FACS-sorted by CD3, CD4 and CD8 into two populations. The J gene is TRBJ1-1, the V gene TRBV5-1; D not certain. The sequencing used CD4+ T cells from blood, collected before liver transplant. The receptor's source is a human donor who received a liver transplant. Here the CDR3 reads CASSQASPGGAFF. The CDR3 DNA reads TGCGCCAGCAGCCAAGCAAGCCCAGGAGGTGCTTTCTTT.